The clone carrying this T cell receptor (beta chain) was recorded once. Libraries were prepared by immunoSEQ multiplex PCR; TCRdb keeps only in-frame clonotypes and omits some of them. The table lists approximately 50,000 clones, more than 75% of them singletons. CDR3 length: 17 residues. The J segment lost 0 bases and the V segment lost 5 bases, leaving 7 bases of the junction unmatched. Looked up from germline, CDR1 is SGHTA and CDR2 is FQGTGA. The sample is drawn from a study of OX40 agonist ivuxolimab in advanced cancers. The chain combines TRBV7-3 with TRBJ2-6, with TRBD1 identical over 7 bases. This clonotype was obtained from an adult with an advanced solid tumor such as melanoma, head and neck, liver or kidney cancer. The material was CD4+ or CD8+ T cells sorted from blood, obtained in a trial of the OX40 agonist ivuxolimab. The CDR3 spells CASSKGALNSGANVLTF. The DNA of the CDR3 is TGTGCCAGCAGCAAGGGGGCTTTGAACTCTGGGGCCAACGTCCTGACTTTC.